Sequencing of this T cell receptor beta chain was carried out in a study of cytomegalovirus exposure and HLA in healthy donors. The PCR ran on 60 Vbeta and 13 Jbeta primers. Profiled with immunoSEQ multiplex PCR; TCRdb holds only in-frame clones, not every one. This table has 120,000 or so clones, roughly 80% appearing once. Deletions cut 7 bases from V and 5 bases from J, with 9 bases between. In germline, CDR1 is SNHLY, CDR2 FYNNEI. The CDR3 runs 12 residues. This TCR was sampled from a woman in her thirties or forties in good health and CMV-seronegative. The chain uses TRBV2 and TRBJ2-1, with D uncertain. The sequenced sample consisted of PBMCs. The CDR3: CASNRRNNEQFF. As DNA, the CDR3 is TGTGCCAGCAACCGCAGAAACAATGAGCAGTTCTTC.